This T cell receptor beta chain was obtained from a study of blood T cells in healthy people across ages. This clonotype has just a few counts. Its antigen remains unknown. PCR was performed a second time for about 7 to 11 cycles using a sample-barcoded 5' primer and a J-beta primer mix. In TCRdb, the 5' RACE reads were re-called with MiXCR into one record per CDR3 protein. The sample has roughly 1.5 million distinct CDR3 sequences, roughly 43% seen once. Points from the study as a whole: Compared with aged donors, long-lived donors showed fewer expanded clones, suggesting selection. While age rose, TCR beta diversity per million T cells dropped in a roughly linear way.

Researchers collected about 9.1 milliliters of peripheral blood from every single donor. RNA extraction gave at least 5.5 micrograms of total RNA per sample. Material for sequencing was blood. The sequence was collected from a woman aged 18 to 35 in good health.

Written as DNA, the CDR3 is TGTGCCAGCTCACCACACAAAATGAACACTGAAGCTTTCTTT. Residues: CASSPHKMNTEAFF. The chain carries TRBV18 and TRBJ1-1; D not certain. Trimming pared 1 base from V and 0 bases from J, leaving 6 bases between. The germline gives CDR1 KGHSH, CDR2 LQKENI. This CDR3 spans 14 amino acids.